This TCR beta chain originates from a study of OX40 agonist ivuxolimab in advanced cancers. Anyone with autoimmune disease history or systemic immunosuppression was excluded. This table comes from immunoSEQ multiplex PCR, and its TCRdb copy is limited to in-frame clones, with some not included. The sample shows about 19,000 clones, roughly four fifths of them seen only once. This TCR was sampled from an adult with an advanced solid tumor such as melanoma, head and neck, liver or kidney cancer. Source: CD4+ or CD8+ T cells sorted from blood, taken in a trial of the OX40 agonist ivuxolimab.

The CDR3, as DNA: TGTGCCAGCAGGCCCGGGACAGGCGTCTACGAGCAGTACTTC. Encoded protein: CASRPGTGVYEQYF. V and J are TRBV6-1 and TRBJ2-5; 8 bases match TRBD1. The DNA end is more similar to TRBJ2-7, so the J call may be wrong. The CDR3 sequence is 14 residues long. Germline-derived CDR1 and CDR2 are MNHNS and SASEGT.